These 9 T cell receptor beta chains were all obtained from the same sample, sequenced in a study of Ad26.COV2.S vaccination and SARS-CoV-2 variants. This table comes from immunoSEQ multiplex PCR, and its TCRdb copy is limited to in-frame clones, with some not included. Counted here are around 320,000 clones, more than 70% occurring once; the ten biggest clones make up 1.5% to 2.5%. The treatment was: roughly 19 received Ad26.COV2.S at low or high dose, single or two shots; about 5 received placebo; per-sample allocation not given. The samples were gathered on day 63 after the first injection of vaccine or placebo. The sequenced sample was peripheral blood, obtained in a trial of Ad26.COV2.S vaccine versus placebo. The source of these receptors is a person between 18 and 59 years old who received the Ad26.COV2.S COVID-19 vaccine or a placebo.

The chain recombines TRBV5-4 with TRBJ1-6, with a possible D match to TRBD1 (5 bases). V was clipped by 1 base and J by 11 bases, with 19 bases between them. The germline gives CDR1 SGHNT, CDR2 YYREEE (reference sequence). This CDR3 spans 16 amino acids. CDR3 in amino acids: CASSLTIQRGGTPLHF. The CDR3, as DNA: TGTGCCAGCAGCTTGACCATCCAGAGGGGAGGGACACCCCTCCACTTT.

This clone occurred once. The chain carries TRBV6-2 or TRBV6-3 and TRBJ2-7; D is ambiguous. Germline V gene sequence: CDR1 MNHEY, CDR2 SVGEGT. V lost 5 bases to trimming and J lost 4 bases, with 18 bases between them. This CDR3 has 15 amino acids. The CDR3 coding sequence is TGTGCCAGCAGTCCGACGCAGGTGAATTCTTACGAGCAGTACTTC. Protein sequence: CASSPTQVNSYEQYF.

V usage is TRBV7-2 and J usage is TRBJ2-3, with TRBD1 as a possible D gene (6 bases). Germline V gene lookup returns CDR1 SGHTA and CDR2 FQGNSA. This CDR3 has 14 residues. Deletions cut 4 bases from V and 4 bases from J, with 12 bases between. In DNA, the CDR3 is TGTGCCAGCAGCTCCCACAGGGCTGCAGATACGCAGTATTTT. The encoded protein is CASSSHRAADTQYF.

This sequence joins TRBV7-2 and TRBJ1-5, with 7 positions matching TRBD1. Germline lookup yields CDR1 SGHTA and CDR2 FQGNSA. Trimming at V came to 5 bases and at J to 6 bases, leaving 10 bases not matched to a gene. CDR3 length: 15 amino acids. The CDR3 spells CASSLDRAIAQPQHF. CDR3 coding DNA: TGTGCCAGCAGCCTAGACAGGGCAATAGCTCAGCCCCAGCATTTT.

This chain uses TRBV14 with TRBJ2-3; maybe TRBD2 (5 bases). Germline-derived CDR1 and CDR2 are SGHDN and FVKESK. V lost 6 bases and J 2 bases, leaving 15 bases between the germline ends. This CDR3 is 15 amino acids long. The CDR3 DNA is TGTGCCAGCAGGGACTCCGCCCGATTCACAGATACGCAGTATTTT. Its protein is CASRDSARFTDTQYF.

This clone has a handful of counts. This chain uses TRBV19 with TRBJ2-7, with D perhaps TRBD1 (5 bases). The CDR3 has 14 amino acids. V lost 6 bases, J lost 5 bases, and 17 bases lay in between. Germline assignment: CDR1 LNHDA and CDR2 SQIVND (reference sequence). This CDR3 reads CASSPTSRGDEQYF. CDR3 DNA sequence: TGTGCCAGTAGCCCGACGTCTAGGGGTGACGAGCAGTACTTC.

V is TRBV9 and J is TRBJ2-5, with TRBD2 matching 7 bases. Germline V gene sequence: CDR1 SGDLS, CDR2 YYNGEE. Unmatched junction bases numbered 5, after V lost 0 bases and J lost 3 bases. The CDR3 has 15 amino acids. CDR3 in amino acids: CASSVAGGLKETQYF. The CDR3 nucleotides are TGTGCCAGCAGCGTAGCGGGGGGACTTAAAGAGACCCAGTACTTC. The full variable domain, with the rest looked up from reference TRBV9 and TRBJ2-5, is DSGVTQTPKHLITATGQRVTLRCSPRSGDLSVYWYQQSLDQGLQFLIQYYNGEERAKGNILERFSAQQFPDLHSELNLSSLELGDSALYFCASSVAGGLKETQYFGPGTRLLVL.

The chain is built from TRBV6-5 and TRBJ2-7, with D hard to call. Between the trimmed V and J ends, which lost 6 bases and 1 base, there was a span of 16 bases. CDR3 length: 15 amino acids. Germline CDR1 is MNHEY and CDR2 is SVGAGI. In nucleotides, the CDR3 is TGTGCCAGCAGCGCGCGGACCCGTGAATCCTACGAGCAGTACTTC. Protein product: CASSARTRESYEQYF.

The chain links TRBV10-1 to TRBJ1-1; no clear D gene. The CDR3 is made up of 14 amino acids. Germline loops: CDR1 WNHNN, CDR2 SYGVQD (reference sequence). V lost 0 bases, J lost 6 bases, and 11 bases lay in between. The CDR3 region is CASSESRWSPEAFF. CDR3 bases: TGCGCCAGCAGTGAGTCCCGTTGGTCCCCTGAAGCTTTCTTT.